These T cell receptor beta chains were read from a single sample in a study of beta chain features in type 1 diabetes. The table came from immunoSEQ multiplex PCR; TCRdb's copy has only in-frame clones and leaves some out. The data hold hundreds of thousands of clones, with 11% to 15% observed a single time. The material sequenced was naive CD4+ T cells from blood. These receptors were collected from a man aged 18 to 30 with type 1 diabetes. Both conserved end residues are part of each CDR3. A D gene is named only where the DNA matches it firmly. Only some rows state a clone size, as once, few, many or a class for expanded clones.

CDR3aa,CDR3nt,d_gene,j_gene,v_gene,abundance
CAWSVGLSQPQHF,TGTGCCTGGAGTGTCGGGTTGAGTCAGCCCCAGCATTTT,-,TRBJ1-5,TRBV30,few
CASSRDRDYQPQHF,TGTGCCAGCAGCAGAGACAGGGACTATCAGCCCCAGCATTTT,TRBD1,TRBJ1-5,TRBV2,-
CASRVYVGQNYGYTF,TGTGCCAGTAGGGTCTACGTGGGACAAAACTATGGCTACACCTTC,-,TRBJ1-2,TRBV27,-
CASSYTRGEAFF,TGTGCCAGCAGTTACACCAGGGGAGAAGCTTTCTTT,-,TRBJ1-1,TRBV6-5,few
CASSKIAGGTDTQYF,TGTGCCAGCAGCAAAATAGCGGGGGGCACAGATACGCAGTATTTT,TRBD2,TRBJ2-3,TRBV9,few
CASSPGGQGVGKLFF,TGCGCCAGCAGCCCGGGTGGACAGGGCGTCGGGAAACTGTTTTTT,TRBD1,TRBJ1-4,TRBV4-1,few
CASSLGGGSGYEQYF,TGTGCCAGCAGTTTGGGCGGGGGGAGCGGCTACGAGCAGTACTTC,TRBD2,TRBJ2-7,TRBV28,-
CASSLARTGPGEQFF,TGTGCCAGCAGCTTAGCGAGGACAGGCCCCGGTGAGCAGTTCTTC,TRBD1,TRBJ2-1,TRBV7-9,few
CSVGQGAGEQYF,TGCAGCGTCGGACAGGGGGCAGGCGAGCAGTACTTC,TRBD1,TRBJ2-7,TRBV29-1,-
CSVDRPSSGANVLTF,TGCAGCGTTGACAGACCGAGCTCTGGGGCCAACGTCCTGACTTTC,-,TRBJ2-6,TRBV29-1,few
CASSPVWDRGGYTF,TGTGCCAGCAGCCCCGTCTGGGACAGGGGTGGCTACACCTTC,-,TRBJ1-2,TRBV21-1,few
CASSQEPGVYNEQFF,TGTGCCAGCAGCCAAGAACCGGGAGTCTACAATGAGCAGTTCTTC,-,TRBJ2-1,TRBV4-2,few
CASSYRSSTDTQYF,TGTGCCAGCAGCTACAGGTCTAGCACAGATACGCAGTATTTT,-,TRBJ2-3,TRBV7-2,few
CASSFGSDTQYF,TGCGCCAGCAGCTTTGGGTCAGATACGCAGTATTTT,-,TRBJ2-3,TRBV5-1,-
CASSGEGGNTEAFF,TGTGCCAGCAGTGGTGAGGGGGGAAACACTGAAGCTTTCTTT,-,TRBJ1-1,TRBV2,few
CASSRQDRRNTIYF,TGTGCCAGCAGCCGACAGGACCGTAGAAACACCATATATTTT,-,TRBJ1-3,TRBV6-5,-
CASTERANNEQFF,TGTGCCAGCACCGAGCGGGCTAACAATGAGCAGTTCTTC,-,TRBJ2-1,TRBV11-3,-
CSVKKGWNTGELFF,TGCAGCGTTAAGAAGGGCTGGAACACCGGGGAGCTGTTTTTT,-,TRBJ2-2,TRBV29-1,-
CASSPRTGGQETQYF,TGTGCCAGCTCACCACGGACAGGGGGCCAAGAGACCCAGTACTTC,TRBD1,TRBJ2-5,TRBV18,-
CAWSLNSVSHF,TGTGCCTGGAGTTTGAACAGTGTTTCGCATTTT,-,TRBJ1-5,TRBV30,few
CASSQVEGALYGYTF,TGTGCCAGCAGCCAAGTGGAGGGGGCGCTTTATGGCTACACCTTC,TRBD1,TRBJ1-2,TRBV14,few
CASSPARTSQETQYF,TGTGCCAGCAGCCCGGCCAGGACTAGCCAAGAGACCCAGTACTTC,TRBD2,TRBJ2-5,TRBV14,-
CAWRSEDRRLFF,TGTGCCTGGAGGAGTGAGGACAGGAGACTGTTTTTT,TRBD1,TRBJ1-4,TRBV30,-
CAIRRSGEDTQYF,TGTGCCATCAGGAGGTCGGGGGAGGATACGCAGTATTTT,-,TRBJ2-3,TRBV10-3,-
CASSVTSLLVDEQFF,TGTGCCAGCAGCGTTACTAGCCTCTTGGTGGATGAGCAGTTCTTC,-,TRBJ2-1,TRBV7-2,few
CASSLGGDRLHEQFF,TGTGCCAGCAGCTTAGGAGGGGACAGGCTTCATGAGCAGTTCTTC,TRBD1,TRBJ2-1,TRBV7-9,few
CASSVARTREGGYTF,TGTGCCAGCAGCGTAGCACGAACTCGGGAAGGGGGCTACACCTTC,-,TRBJ1-2,TRBV9,-
CASSLDRVYHLLDTGELFF,TGTGCCAGCAGCTTGGACAGGGTGTATCATCTCCTGGACACCGGGGAGCTGTTTTTT,-,TRBJ2-2,TRBV5-4,-
CASSPQGRASGANVLTF,TGTGCCAGCAGCCCTCAGGGCAGAGCCTCTGGGGCCAACGTCCTGACTTTC,-,TRBJ2-6,TRBV7-3,few
CSVEGSYGYTF,TGCAGCGTTGAGGGGAGCTATGGCTACACCTTC,-,TRBJ1-2,TRBV29-1,few
CASRRGQTEAFF,TGTGCCAGCAGACGAGGACAGACCGAAGCTTTCTTT,-,TRBJ1-1,TRBV7-9,few
CASSLGGDMGYEQYF,TGTGCCAGCAGCTTGGGTGGGGACATGGGCTACGAGCAGTACTTC,-,TRBJ2-7,TRBV5-4,-
CSALANYGYTF,TGCAGTGCTTTGGCTAACTATGGCTACACCTTC,-,TRBJ1-2,TRBV20-1,-
CASSLGTSGEQFF,TGTGCCAGCAGCTTGGGGACTAGCGGTGAGCAGTTCTTC,TRBD2,TRBJ2-1,TRBV7-9,few
CASSGGGHGNQPQHF,TGTGCCAGCAGTGGTGGGGGGCATGGCAATCAGCCCCAGCATTTT,-,TRBJ1-5,TRBV7-2,-
CASSPDGNTEAFF,TGTGCCAGCTCACCCGACGGGAACACTGAAGCTTTCTTT,-,TRBJ1-1,TRBV18,few
CAWSVQGYEAFF,TGTGCCTGGAGTGTACAGGGATATGAAGCTTTCTTT,-,TRBJ1-1,TRBV30,-
CASSFRDYNEQFF,TGTGCCAGCAGCTTCCGGGACTACAATGAGCAGTTCTTC,-,TRBJ2-1,TRBV7-2,-
CASSYSPDRPMNF,TGTGCCAGCAGTTACTCTCCGGACCGCCCAATGAACTTT,-,TRBJ1-6,TRBV6-5,-
CSVDRQGTTGELFF,TGCAGCGTTGACCGACAGGGTACTACCGGGGAGCTGTTTTTT,TRBD1,TRBJ2-2,TRBV29-1,few
CASSWTGGNEQFF,TGCGCCAGCAGCTGGACAGGGGGCAATGAGCAGTTCTTC,TRBD1,TRBJ2-1,TRBV5-1,-
CASSRGGNPDTQYF,TGTGCCAGCTCGCGGGGGGGCAACCCAGATACGCAGTATTTT,TRBD2,TRBJ2-3,TRBV14,few
CASRTGSSYNEQFF,TGTGCCAGTAGGACAGGGAGCTCCTACAATGAGCAGTTCTTC,TRBD1,TRBJ2-1,TRBV19,-
CAWSNRAGQPQHF,TGTGCCTGGAGTAACAGGGCTGGTCAGCCCCAGCATTTT,-,TRBJ1-5,TRBV30,-
CASGFLNTEAFF,TGTGCCAGCGGTTTCCTGAACACTGAAGCTTTCTTT,-,TRBJ1-1,TRBV6-5,-
CASASYIEVDTQYF,TGTGCCAGCGCCTCCTACATAGAGGTAGATACGCAGTATTTT,-,TRBJ2-3,TRBV27,-
CATSRDLVAGDTGELFF,TGTGCCACCAGCAGAGATCTGGTAGCGGGGGACACCGGGGAGCTGTTTTTT,TRBD2,TRBJ2-2,TRBV15,few
CASSHLGLAGQYF,TGTGCCAGCAGCCACCTCGGGCTAGCGGGACAGTATTTT,TRBD2,TRBJ2-3,TRBV14,-
CASSSPGRGETQYF,TGTGCCAGCAGTTCGCCAGGACGAGGAGAGACCCAGTACTTC,-,TRBJ2-5,TRBV28,-
CASSSSSYEQYF,TGTGCCAGCAGCTCGAGCTCCTACGAGCAGTACTTC,-,TRBJ2-7,TRBV14,few
CASSLSEGPWTSYNEQFF,TGTGCCAGCAGCTTGTCAGAGGGCCCCTGGACCTCCTACAATGAGCAGTTCTTC,-,TRBJ2-1,TRBV5-6,few
CASSPPAGGDEQFF,TGTGCCAGCTCACCCCCGGCGGGGGGAGATGAGCAGTTCTTC,TRBD2,TRBJ2-1,TRBV18,few
CASSYPGGSQFF,TGTGCCAGCAGTTACCCGGGGGGAAGCCAGTTCTTC,TRBD2,TRBJ2-1,TRBV27,-
CASSVFTRAQETQYF,TGTGCCAGCAGCGTCTTTACTAGGGCCCAAGAGACCCAGTACTTC,-,TRBJ2-5,TRBV7-9,few
CASSPLRERGETQYF,TGTGCCAGCAGCCCACTCAGGGAACGGGGGGAGACCCAGTACTTC,-,TRBJ2-5,TRBV7-9,-
CASSGKLGSSGNTIYF,TGTGCCAGCAGTGGAAAACTCGGTAGCTCTGGAAACACCATATATTTT,-,TRBJ1-3,TRBV2,few
CASSESLGSGNTIYF,TGTGCCAGCAGTGAGTCGCTGGGCTCTGGAAACACCATATATTTT,-,TRBJ1-3,TRBV2,-
CAISENYEQYF,TGTGCCATCAGTGAGAACTACGAGCAGTACTTC,-,TRBJ2-7,TRBV10-3,few
CAGGGYSYEQYF,TGTGCCGGAGGGGGCTACTCCTACGAGCAGTACTTC,-,TRBJ2-7,TRBV30,-
CASREGGWYQETQYF,TGTGCCAGCAGAGAGGGAGGATGGTACCAAGAGACCCAGTACTTC,-,TRBJ2-5,TRBV6-5,-